The 32 T cell receptor beta chains below come from one sample, sequenced in a study of blood T cell repertoires in COVID-19. Data came from immunoSEQ multiplex PCR; TCRdb stores just in-frame clones and leaves some out. The data contain approximately 96,000 clones, 90% to 95% of them singletons. Sequenced input: peripheral blood. These receptors were collected from a human donor with active COVID-19. The donor label of this sample is uncertain.

This CDR3 reads CASTPPGRRETQYF. CDR3 DNA sequence: TGTGCCAGTACCCCTCCGGGGAGGAGAGAGACCCAGTACTTC. The V gene is TRBV19, the J gene TRBJ2-5, with D possibly matching TRBD2 (6 bases). The V end was cut by 7 bases, the J end by 4 bases, with 16 bases between. In germline, CDR1 is LNHDA, CDR2 SQIVND (reference sequence). The length of the CDR3 is 14 residues.

This sequence joins TRBV7-6 and TRBJ2-7; D call uncertain. The germline gives CDR1 SGHVS, CDR2 FNYEAQ. V lost 0 bases to trimming and J lost 5 bases, with 8 bases between them. The CDR3 runs to 13 residues. The CDR3 reads CASSLAVRNEQYF. CDR3 in DNA: TGTGCCAGCAGCTTAGCGGTGCGGAACGAGCAGTACTTC.

The chain links TRBV15 to TRBJ2-1; TRBD2 is a possible D gene (6 bases). Per the germline V gene, CDR1 is LNHNV and CDR2 is YYDKDF (reference sequence). The CDR3 runs to 19 residues. Trimming took 0 bases from V and 7 from J, leaving 25 bases between them. Written as DNA, the CDR3 is TGTGCCACCAGCAGAGATCCGCGCCCGACGGGAGACTTAAGGAATGAGCAGTTCTTC. It codes for CATSRDPRPTGDLRNEQFF. The full variable domain, with the rest looked up from reference TRBV15 and TRBJ2-1, is DAMVIQNPRYQVTQFGKPVTLSCSQTLNHNVMYWYQQKSSQAPKLLFHYYDKDFNNEADTPDNFQSRRPNTSFCFLDIRSPGLGDTAMYLCATSRDPRPTGDLRNEQFFGPGTRLTVL.

V and J are TRBV6-5 and TRBJ2-3, with a possible D match to TRBD1 (6 bases). CDR3 length: 12 amino acids. Trimming pared 4 bases from V and 7 bases from J, leaving 9 bases between. Germline V lookup: CDR1 MNHEY, CDR2 SVGAGI. The CDR3 is CASSLQGHTQYF. CDR3 bases: TGTGCCAGCAGTTTACAGGGACATACGCAGTATTTT.

The gene calls are TRBV19 and TRBJ2-7; D perhaps matches TRBD1 (6 bases). CDR1 LNHDA and CDR2 SQIVND come from the germline V gene (reference sequence). The CDR3 sequence is 15 residues long. V was clipped by 0 bases and J by 4 bases, with 13 bases between them. Here the CDR3 reads CASSIDRAGDYEQYF. The CDR3 region has the DNA TGTGCCAGTAGTATAGATCGGGCAGGGGATTACGAGCAGTACTTC.

The chain is built from TRBV28 and TRBJ2-7; a possible D gene is TRBD1 (6 bases). V lost 9 bases and J lost 3, with 18 bases in between. The CDR3 has 14 residues. CDR1 MDHEN and CDR2 SYDVKM come from the germline V gene. The CDR3 region is CASSHQGWGYEQYF. The CDR3 coding sequence is TGTGCCAGTTCGCATCAGGGGTGGGGCTACGAGCAGTACTTC.

The chain combines TRBV2 with TRBJ2-1, with 9 bases that match TRBD2. The ends lost 6 bases at V and 6 bases at J; junction bases unmatched: 12. The length of the CDR3 is 16 residues. From germline, CDR1 is SNHLY and CDR2 FYNNEI. The CDR3 region is CASSRGSGGPVNEQFF. CDR3 nucleotides: TGTGCCAGCAGCCGGGGCAGCGGGGGGCCCGTCAATGAGCAGTTCTTC.

The chain links TRBV24-1 to TRBJ1-5; 8 nucleotides match TRBD1. From germline, CDR1 is KGHDR and CDR2 SFDVKD. V dropped 5 bases and J dropped 5; count of bases not matched to a gene: 7. The CDR3 consists of 15 residues. CDR3 bases: TGTGCCACCAGTGTCGGACAGGGAGTGGATCAGCCCCAGCATTTT. Protein sequence: CATSVGQGVDQPQHF.

V usage is TRBV28 and J usage is TRBJ2-5; TRBD2 agrees at 9 bases. The junction had 7 bases not matched to a gene; V was cut back by 4 bases and J by 4 bases. This CDR3 is built from 15 residues. From germline, CDR1 is MDHEN and CDR2 SYDVKM. CDR3 sequence reads: CASSSLAGGSETQYF. The CDR3 nucleotides are TGTGCCAGCAGTTCCCTGGCGGGAGGGTCAGAGACCCAGTACTTC.

This clone has more than one count but fewer than ten. The J gene is TRBJ2-5, the V gene TRBV7-2; 11 bases match TRBD1. This CDR3 has 16 residues. Germline lookup yields CDR1 SGHTA and CDR2 FQGNSA. J was trimmed by 1 base and V by 5 bases; bases with no gene match: 6. The CDR3 region has the DNA TGTGCCAGCAGCCCCGGACAGGGGGCAGGCCAAGAGACCCAGTACTTC. This codes for CASSPGQGAGQETQYF.

V usage is TRBV5-6 and J usage is TRBJ2-7; perhaps TRBD2 as D (5 bases). CDR3 length equals 13 residues. The germline V gene has CDR1 SGHDT and CDR2 YYEEEE. The germline V and J ends were trimmed by 5 bases and 5 bases, with 14 bases remaining between them. The CDR3 spells CASSRERVDEQYF. The CDR3 DNA reads as TGTGCCAGCAGTCGAGAGAGGGTCGACGAGCAGTACTTC.

The rearrangement links TRBV11-3 to TRBJ2-6, with D perhaps TRBD1 (6 bases). Germline CDR1 reads SGHNT; CDR2 reads YENEEA. This CDR3 is 15 amino acids long. The V end was cut by 3 bases, the J end by 1 base, with 7 bases between. The CDR3 bases are TGTGCCAGCAGCTTCAGGGGTTCTGGGGCCAACGTCCTGACTTTC. This gives the protein CASSFRGSGANVLTF.

The chain combines TRBV5-3 with TRBJ1-6; the D is unclear. TRBV5-3 is classed as an ORF, of uncertain function. The CDR3 totals 17 residues. V shed 0 bases and J shed 0 bases, with 10 bases lying between them. CDR3 amino acids: CARSLVRGDSYNSPLHF. DNA of the CDR3: TGTGCCAGAAGCTTGGTCCGGGGAGACTCCTATAATTCACCCCTCCACTTT.

V gene TRBV28 combines with J gene TRBJ1-4; 11 bases match TRBD1. V shed 8 bases and J 10 bases; nucleotides not matched to a gene: 12. The CDR3 runs 15 residues. The germline CDR1 and CDR2 sequences are MDHEN and SYDVKM. CDR3 loop: CASSNSGTGGGKLFF. CDR3 bases: TGTGCCAGCTCGAACTCCGGGACAGGGGGGGGAAAACTGTTTTTT.

This clone showed up just once. The chain joins TRBV29-1 to TRBJ2-7; a possible D gene is TRBD1 (5 bases). Between the trimmed V and J ends, which lost 4 bases and 3 bases, there was a span of 10 bases. This CDR3 comprises 12 residues. The germline V gene encodes CDR1 SQVTM and CDR2 ANQGSEA. As DNA, the CDR3 is TGCAGCGTTGTAGGGGTAAACTACGAGCAGTACTTC. This encodes CSVVGVNYEQYF.

The V call is TRBV28, the J call TRBJ2-1; 7 nucleotides align to TRBD2. Germline lookup yields CDR1 MDHEN and CDR2 SYDVKM. Trimming removed 4 bases from V and 9 bases from J; junction bases left unmatched: 9. CDR3 size: 14 residues. The CDR3 bases are TGTGCCAGCAGTTCGGGAGGTCCAGCCGGTGAGCAGTTCTTC. Translated, it gives CASSSGGPAGEQFF.

This sequence joins TRBV29-1 and TRBJ2-2; 7 bases map to TRBD1. Trimming cost V 3 bases and J 1 base; bases outside gene matches: 2. The CDR3 sequence is 14 residues long. Germline V gene data show CDR1 as SQVTM and CDR2 as ANQGSEA. CDR3 DNA sequence: TGCAGCGTTGACAGGGGGAAGAACACCGGGGAGCTGTTTTTT. As protein: CSVDRGKNTGELFF.

The chain couples TRBV6-6 to TRBJ2-7; 7 bases match TRBD1. V shed 5 bases, J shed 7 bases, and the junction held 5 bases outside the gene matches. This CDR3 has 12 residues. Germline loops: CDR1 MNHNY, CDR2 SVGAGI (reference sequence). In DNA form, the CDR3 reads TGTGCCAGCAGTAGACAGGGTTTTGAGCAGTACTTC. This sequence encodes CASSRQGFEQYF.

This rearrangement joins TRBV3-1 (or the pseudogene TRBV3-2) to TRBJ2-7; D may be TRBD2 (6 bases). This CDR3 has 14 amino acids. Germline values: CDR1 LGHDT, CDR2 YNNKEL (reference sequence). Trimming shortened V by 4 bases and J by 9 bases, and 19 bases separated the two germline ends. Here the CDR3 reads CASSPDPWRGWQYF. DNA of the CDR3: TGTGCCAGCAGCCCCGACCCGTGGAGGGGTTGGCAGTACTTC.

This clone turned up a few times. The gene calls are TRBV5-1 and TRBJ2-7, with a weak D call TRBD1 (5 bases). The V gene's germline CDR1 is SGHRS and CDR2 YFSETQ. This CDR3 is 16 amino acids long. V lost 2 bases and J 3 bases, leaving 18 bases between the germline ends. The CDR3 here is CASSLNLLRGHYEQYF. The CDR3 region has the DNA TGCGCCAGCAGCTTAAACCTCCTTCGAGGACACTACGAGCAGTACTTC.

The genes are TRBV18 and TRBJ1-2; 8 bases are a match to TRBD1. J lost 7 bases, V lost 2 bases, and 6 bases had no gene match. The CDR3 extends over 14 amino acids. Germline-derived CDR1 and CDR2 are KGHSH and LQKENI. The CDR3 loop reads CASSPVDRDGGYTF. CDR3 nucleotides: TGTGCCAGCTCACCAGTGGACAGGGATGGTGGCTACACCTTC.

The J gene is TRBJ2-2, the V gene TRBV11-3; possible D gene TRBD2, 6 bases. Germline loops: CDR1 SGHNT, CDR2 YENEEA. Between the trimmed V and J ends, which lost 2 bases and 5 bases, there was a span of 12 bases. The CDR3 has 15 amino acids. CDR3 amino acids: CASSLSYGGTGELFF. The CDR3 DNA reads TGTGCCAGCAGCTTAAGTTACGGGGGTACCGGGGAGCTGTTTTTT. Filled out from reference TRBV11-3 and TRBJ2-2, the complete variable domain reads EAGVVQSPRYKIIEKKQPVAFWCNPISGHNTLYWYLQNLGQGPELLIRYENEEAVDDSQLPKDRFSAERLKGVDSTLKIQPAELGDSAVYLCASSLSYGGTGELFFGEGSRLTVL.

This rearrangement joins TRBV5-5 to TRBJ2-7; 9 bases fit TRBD1. The CDR3 consists of 15 residues. V lost 0 bases and J lost 4; bases outside the gene matches: 5. Germline CDR1 SGHKS, CDR2 YYEKEE (reference sequence). This CDR3 is CASSLEGQGYYEQYF. The CDR3 DNA sequence: TGTGCCAGCAGCTTGGAGGGACAGGGTTATTACGAGCAGTACTTC.

The chain couples TRBV28 to TRBJ2-7; 10 bases are a match to TRBD2. Germline CDR1 and CDR2: MDHEN and SYDVKM. This CDR3 comprises 16 residues. Losses at the gene ends were 3 bases for V and 2 bases for J; bases not matched to a gene: 7. The CDR3 spells CASSFGLAEGTYEQYF. In nucleotides, the CDR3 is TGTGCCAGCAGTTTCGGACTAGCGGAGGGGACCTACGAGCAGTACTTC.

The chain links TRBV7-2 to TRBJ1-5; D unresolved. V dropped 5 bases and J dropped 6 bases, with 8 bases sitting between them. CDR3 length equals 12 residues. Germline CDR1 reads SGHTA; CDR2 reads FQGNSA. The CDR3 nucleotides are TGTGCCAGCAGCGCAGGTTCTCAGCCCCAGCATTTT. Its translation: CASSAGSQPQHF.

The rearrangement links TRBV7-2 to TRBJ2-7; perhaps TRBD1 as D (5 bases). Trimming stripped 1 base from V and 2 bases from J, with 6 bases between. This CDR3 comprises 13 residues. CDR1 SGHTA and CDR2 FQGNSA come from the germline V gene. The CDR3 DNA sequence: TGTGCCAGCAGCTTAGGCAGGGCCTACGAGCAGTACTTC. It specifies CASSLGRAYEQYF. The variable domain in full, with the rest retrieved from reference TRBV7-2 and TRBJ2-7, is GAGVSQSPSNKVTEKGKDVELRCDPISGHTALYWYRQSLGQGLEFLIYFQGNSAPDKSGLPSDRFSAERTGGSVSTLTIQRTQQEDSAVYLCASSLGRAYEQYFGPGTRLTVT.

The chain is built from TRBV29-1 and TRBJ2-1; the match to TRBD1 covers 8 bases. J was trimmed by 9 bases and V by 7 bases; bases with no gene match: 17. The CDR3 length is 15 residues. Per the germline V gene, CDR1 is SQVTM and CDR2 is ANQGSEA. The CDR3: CSAGQGLSGRPEQFF. The CDR3 coding sequence is TGCAGCGCTGGACAGGGCCTCTCGGGCAGACCTGAGCAGTTCTTC.

The chain employs TRBV29-1 and TRBJ1-4; 9 positions agree with TRBD1. Unmatched junction bases numbered 3, after V lost 5 bases and J lost 5 bases. The CDR3 is 13 residues long. CDR1 and CDR2 (germline): SQVTM, ANQGSEA. The CDR3 region has the DNA TGCAGCGTTCCGGGACAGGGAAATGAAAAACTGTTTTTT. Translated, it gives CSVPGQGNEKLFF.

The V call is TRBV5-1, the J call TRBJ1-2; maybe TRBD1 (6 bases). Trimming took off 2 bases at V and 2 bases at J, with 7 bases between the two ends. This CDR3 region has 13 residues. Germline V CDR1 and CDR2: SGHRS, YFSETQ. Here the CDR3 reads CASSLDRNYGYTF. In DNA, the CDR3 is TGCGCCAGCAGCTTAGACAGGAACTATGGCTACACCTTC. Drawing the rest from reference TRBV5-1 and TRBJ1-2, the complete variable domain is KAGVTQTPRYLIKTRGQQVTLSCSPISGHRSVSWYQQTPGQGLQFLFEYFSETQRNKGNFPGRFSGRQFSNSRSEMNVSTLELGDSALYLCASSLDRNYGYTFGSGTRLTVV.

The CDR3 region is CASSLLDSGGAWGYTF. CDR3 nucleotides: TGTGCCAGCAGCCTACTTGATTCGGGGGGCGCGTGGGGCTACACCTTC. This sequence joins TRBV5-5 and TRBJ1-2; possible D gene TRBD1, 6 bases. Per the germline V gene, CDR1 is SGHKS and CDR2 is YYEKEE (reference sequence). This CDR3 is 16 amino acids long. Trimming stripped 4 bases from V and 8 bases from J, with 24 bases between.

This sequence joins TRBV19 and TRBJ2-5, with D maybe TRBD2 (7 bases). V was pared by 3 bases and J by 6 bases, with 14 bases between. In germline, CDR1 is LNHDA, CDR2 SQIVND (reference sequence). The CDR3 extends over 14 amino acids. In nucleotides, the CDR3 is TGTGCCAGTAGTATCACGGGGGGCGGGAAGACCCAGTACTTC. The encoded protein is CASSITGGGKTQYF.

The rearrangement joins TRBV15 to TRBJ2-1; a weak D match, TRBD2 (5 bases). Trimming cost V 11 bases and J 1 base, with 12 bases left between them. The CDR3 loop spans 13 amino acids. CDR1 and CDR2 (germline): LNHNV, YYDKDF (reference sequence). The CDR3 DNA reads TGTGCCTCGGGGAGTGCTTCCTACAATGAGCAGTTCTTC. Its translation: CASGSASYNEQFF.